This T cell receptor beta chain comes out of a study of blood T cell repertoires in COVID-19. Looking at the study overall: Nucleic acid was either cDNA or gDNA, and it came from T cells, B-cell-depleted T cells, or PBMCs.

In the study's own analysis: The assay estimated nucleated cells by amplifying reference gene primers. Generated by immunoSEQ multiplex PCR, the TCRdb table keeps only in-frame clones and is missing some. The V and J calls and the clone size are those of that table, but D and trimming were determined from the DNA. This sample has 100,000 to 150,000 clones, with about 86% found just once. V shed 3 bases and J shed 5 bases, with 7 bases lying between them. Germline V CDR1 and CDR2: SQVTM, ANQGSEA. CDR3 length: 11 residues. Source material: peripheral blood. The receptor's source is an older man who had recovered from COVID-19. This sequence joins TRBV29-1 and TRBJ1-1; no definite D call. The DNA of the CDR3 is TGCAGCGTTGACCGAGGGACTGAAGCTTTCTTT. It is translated as CSVDRGTEAFF.